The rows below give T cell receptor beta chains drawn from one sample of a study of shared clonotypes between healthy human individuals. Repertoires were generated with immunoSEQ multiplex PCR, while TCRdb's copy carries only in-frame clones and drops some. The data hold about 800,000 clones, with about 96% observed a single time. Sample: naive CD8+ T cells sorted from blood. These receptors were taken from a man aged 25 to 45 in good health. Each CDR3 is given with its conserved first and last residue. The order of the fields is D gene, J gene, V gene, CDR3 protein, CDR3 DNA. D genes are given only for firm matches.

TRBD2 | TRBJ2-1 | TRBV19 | CASSIVGLAVNNEQFF | TGTGCCAGTAGTATAGTGGGACTAGCGGTTAACAATGAGCAGTTCTTC
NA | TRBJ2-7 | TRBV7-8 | CASSLALPTRPYEQYF | TGTGCCAGCAGCTTAGCCCTTCCGACCCGCCCTTACGAGCAGTACTTC
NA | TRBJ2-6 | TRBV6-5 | CASSPSTSGANVLTF | TGTGCCAGCAGCCCCTCGACGTCAGGGGCCAACGTCCTGACTTTC
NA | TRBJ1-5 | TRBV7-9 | CASSLGADSNQPQHF | TGTGCCAGCAGCTTAGGGGCAGATAGCAATCAGCCCCAGCATTTT
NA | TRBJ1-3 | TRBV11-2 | CASSLDAWDGFSGNTIYF | TGTGCCAGCAGCTTAGACGCCTGGGACGGGTTCTCTGGAAACACCATATATTTT
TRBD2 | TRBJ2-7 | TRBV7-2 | CASSFTGGLYEQYF | TGTGCCAGCAGCTTTACCGGGGGGTTATACGAGCAGTACTTC
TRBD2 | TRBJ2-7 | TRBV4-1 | CASSLGLAGTYEQYF | TGCGCCAGCAGCCTCGGTCTAGCGGGGACCTACGAGCAGTACTTC
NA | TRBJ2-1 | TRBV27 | CASSTGGAYNEQFF | TGTGCCAGCAGTACCGGAGGGGCTTACAATGAGCAGTTCTTC
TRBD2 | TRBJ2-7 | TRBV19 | CASSIGLAGPYEQYF | TGTGCCAGTAGTATTGGACTAGCGGGACCCTACGAGCAGTACTTC
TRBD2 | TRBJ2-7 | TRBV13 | CASSSAGGGPYEQYF | TGTGCCAGCAGCTCAGCAGGCGGGGGTCCCTACGAGCAGTACTTC
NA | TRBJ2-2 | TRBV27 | CASSFLGYTGELFF | TGTGCCAGCAGTTTCTTAGGTTACACCGGGGAGCTGTTTTTT